This entry lists 14 T cell receptor beta chains sequenced from one sample in a study of OX40 agonist ivuxolimab in advanced cancers. Profiled with immunoSEQ multiplex PCR; TCRdb holds only in-frame clones, not every one. The table lists approximately 33,000 clones, roughly nine tenths of them singletons. The starting material was CD4+ or CD8+ T cells sorted from blood, obtained in a trial of the OX40 agonist ivuxolimab. The receptor source for this set is an adult with an advanced solid tumor such as melanoma, head and neck, liver or kidney cancer.

V is TRBV28 and J is TRBJ2-1; 8 bases agree with TRBD2. Trimming took 5 bases from V and 8 from J; bases not matched to a gene: 11. The CDR3 totals 15 residues. The germline V gene has CDR1 MDHEN and CDR2 SYDVKM. For the CDR3, the DNA is TGTGCCAGCAGTCCCCACCGACTAGCGAGGGATGAGCAGTTCTTC. This gives the protein CASSPHRLARDEQFF.

The rearrangement joins TRBV27 to TRBJ2-1; 12 bases are shared with TRBD2. The CDR3 consists of 14 residues. V trimming: 7 bases; J trimming: 8 bases; junction bases outside the gene matches: 6. From germline, CDR1 is MNHEY and CDR2 SMNVEV (reference sequence). This CDR3 reads CASTRTSGNHEQFF. The CDR3 nucleotides are TGTGCCAGCACCAGGACTAGCGGGAACCATGAGCAGTTCTTC.

The gene calls are TRBV7-3 and TRBJ2-3; the match to TRBD2 covers 14 bases. J lost 5 bases, V lost 2 bases, and 9 bases had no gene match. Germline CDR1 reads SGHTA; CDR2 reads FQGTGA. The CDR3 is made up of 18 amino acids. The CDR3 DNA is TGTGCCAGCAGCTTACCCACGGGACTAGCGGGAGAAGGAGATACGCAGTATTTT. It encodes CASSLPTGLAGEGDTQYF.

The rearrangement links TRBV9 to TRBJ2-7; tentatively, D is TRBD1 (5 bases). The V gene's germline CDR1 is SGDLS and CDR2 YYNGEE. The CDR3 extends over 14 amino acids. V lost 4 bases and J lost 2, with 13 bases in between. The CDR3 spells CASSSTQAPYEQYF. The CDR3 region has the DNA TGTGCCAGCAGCTCTACACAGGCCCCCTACGAGCAGTACTTC.

V usage is TRBV6-6 and J usage is TRBJ2-2; 9 positions match TRBD2. V shed 1 base and J 4 bases; nucleotides not matched to a gene: 4. This CDR3 has 16 residues. Germline V lookup: CDR1 MNHNY, CDR2 SVGAGI (reference sequence). The CDR3 sequence: CASSYYSGSSTGELFF. Written as DNA, the CDR3 is TGTGCCAGCAGTTACTATAGCGGGAGCAGCACCGGGGAGCTGTTTTTT.

The genes are TRBV19 and TRBJ1-2; D unclear. The germline CDR1 and CDR2 sequences are LNHDA and SQIVND (reference sequence). V lost 0 bases, J lost 0 bases, and 2 bases lay in between. CDR3 length: 13 amino acids. CDR3 in amino acids: CASSIDPNYGYTF. DNA for the CDR3: TGTGCCAGTAGTATAGATCCTAACTATGGCTACACCTTC.

This chain joins TRBV11-1 and TRBJ2-3; the D call may be TRBD1 or TRBD2 (6 bases each). V was clipped by 5 bases and J by 2 bases, with 17 bases between them. Germline V gene lookup returns CDR1 SGHAT and CDR2 FQDESV (reference sequence). The CDR3 has 16 residues. CDR3 bases: TGTGCCAGCAGCCCGAGGGGGGCAGGTTCCACAGATACGCAGTATTTT. Protein product: CASSPRGAGSTDTQYF.

The chain couples TRBV7-9 to TRBJ1-1; D is uncertain. Germline lookup yields CDR1 SEHNR and CDR2 FQNEAQ (reference sequence). The V and J ends lost 7 bases and 8 bases respectively, with 23 bases between them. This CDR3 has 15 residues. In nucleotides, the CDR3 is TGTGCCAGCACCCCCAACCCCCCGCCACTGGGCGAAGCTTTCTTT. Protein sequence: CASTPNPPPLGEAFF.

J is TRBJ1-3 and V is TRBV19; 9 bases fit TRBD1. CDR1 LNHDA and CDR2 SQIVND come from the germline V gene (reference sequence). This CDR3 is built from 16 residues. After removal of 5 bases from V and 0 bases from J, the junction contained 5 bases not matched to a gene. The CDR3 loop reads CASSLRQGVSGNTIYF. The CDR3 DNA reads as TGTGCCAGTAGTCTACGACAGGGGGTCTCTGGAAACACCATATATTTT.

The gene calls are TRBV5-1 and TRBJ2-4; weak D call: TRBD1 (5 bases). Germline V CDR1 and CDR2: SGHRS, YFSETQ. This CDR3 has 14 residues. V lost 3 bases and J 2 bases, leaving 9 bases between the germline ends. In nucleotides, the CDR3 is TGCGCCAGCAGCTCAGGGATTACCAAAAACATTCAGTACTTC. It specifies CASSSGITKNIQYF.

V usage is TRBV28 and J usage is TRBJ2-6; D uncertain. Trimming took off 1 base at V and 0 bases at J, with 4 bases between the two ends. The CDR3 spans 15 residues. Germline values: CDR1 MDHEN, CDR2 SYDVKM. The CDR3: CASSLSSSGANVLTF. Written as DNA, the CDR3 is TGTGCCAGCAGTTTATCAAGCTCTGGGGCCAACGTCCTGACTTTC.

A single count supports this clone. The V and J genes are TRBV11-3 and TRBJ2-1; 7 bases line up with TRBD1. Germline V gene sequence: CDR1 SGHNT, CDR2 YENEEA. CDR3 size: 18 residues. V was pared by 0 bases and J by 6 bases, with 14 bases of the junction left unmatched. The CDR3 reads CASSLDGWGTHRGNEQFF. The CDR3 DNA follows: TGTGCCAGCAGCTTAGATGGCTGGGGCACGCACAGGGGCAATGAGCAGTTCTTC.

V is TRBV6-1 and J is TRBJ2-1; 9 nucleotides agree with TRBD2. The ends lost 7 bases at V and 8 bases at J; junction bases unmatched: 12. The CDR3 sequence is 15 residues long. Germline-derived CDR1 and CDR2 are MNHNS and SASEGT. For the CDR3, the DNA is TGTGCCAGCACCTTTCTGGCGGGAGGGTCGGATGAGCAGTTCTTC. Its translation: CASTFLAGGSDEQFF.

V gene TRBV6-1 combines with J gene TRBJ1-5; D is perhaps TRBD1 (5 bases). CDR1 is MNHNS and CDR2 is SASEGT in the germline V gene. Trimming stripped 7 bases from V and 6 bases from J, with 16 bases between. CDR3 size: 14 residues. The CDR3 here is CASTAGGNAQPQHF. The CDR3 DNA follows: TGTGCCAGCACAGCGGGGGGAAATGCTCAGCCCCAGCATTTT.